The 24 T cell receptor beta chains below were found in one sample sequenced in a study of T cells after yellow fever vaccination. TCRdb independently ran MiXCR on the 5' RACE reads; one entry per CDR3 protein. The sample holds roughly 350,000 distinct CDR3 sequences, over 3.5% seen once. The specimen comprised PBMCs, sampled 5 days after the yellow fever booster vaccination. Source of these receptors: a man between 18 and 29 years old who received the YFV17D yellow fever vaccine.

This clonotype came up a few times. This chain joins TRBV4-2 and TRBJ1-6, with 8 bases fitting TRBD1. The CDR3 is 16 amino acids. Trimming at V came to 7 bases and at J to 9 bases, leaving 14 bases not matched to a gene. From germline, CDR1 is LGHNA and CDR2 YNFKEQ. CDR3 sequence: CASTPQGGPVGSPLHF. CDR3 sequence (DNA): TGTGCCAGCACACCACAGGGGGGGCCTGTAGGTTCACCCCTCCACTTT.

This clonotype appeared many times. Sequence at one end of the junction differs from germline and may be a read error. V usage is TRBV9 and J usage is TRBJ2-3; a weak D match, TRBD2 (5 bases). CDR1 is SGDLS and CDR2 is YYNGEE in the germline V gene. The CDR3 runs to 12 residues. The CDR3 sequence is CASSVEGDTQYF. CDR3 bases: TGTGCCAGCAGTGTAGAGGGAGATACGCAGTATTTT.

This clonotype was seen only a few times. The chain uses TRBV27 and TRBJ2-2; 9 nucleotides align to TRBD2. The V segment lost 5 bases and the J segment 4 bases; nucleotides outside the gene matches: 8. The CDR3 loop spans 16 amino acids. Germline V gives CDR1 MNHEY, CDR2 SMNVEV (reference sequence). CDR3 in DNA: TGTGCCAGCAGTAGGCTAGCGGGGTCGGGCACCGGGGAGCTGTTTTTT. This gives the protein CASSRLAGSGTGELFF.

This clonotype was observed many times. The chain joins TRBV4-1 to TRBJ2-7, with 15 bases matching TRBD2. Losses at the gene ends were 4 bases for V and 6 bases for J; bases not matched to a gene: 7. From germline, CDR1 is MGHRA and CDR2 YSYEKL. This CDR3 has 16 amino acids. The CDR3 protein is CASSRDRTSGGVEQYF. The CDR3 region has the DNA TGCGCCAGCAGCCGCGACCGGACTAGCGGGGGGGTCGAGCAGTACTTC.

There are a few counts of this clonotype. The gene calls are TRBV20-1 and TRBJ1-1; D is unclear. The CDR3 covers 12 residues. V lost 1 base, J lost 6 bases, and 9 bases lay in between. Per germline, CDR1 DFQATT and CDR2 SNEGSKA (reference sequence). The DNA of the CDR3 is TGCAGTGCTAGAGTCAGGTTGCCTGAAGCTTTCTTT. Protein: CSARVRLPEAFF.

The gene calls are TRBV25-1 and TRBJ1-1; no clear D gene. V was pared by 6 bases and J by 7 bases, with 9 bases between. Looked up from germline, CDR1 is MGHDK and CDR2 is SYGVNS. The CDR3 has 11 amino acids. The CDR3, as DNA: TGTGCCAGCAGGGCTGCCCTTGAAGCTTTCTTT. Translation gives CASRAALEAFF.

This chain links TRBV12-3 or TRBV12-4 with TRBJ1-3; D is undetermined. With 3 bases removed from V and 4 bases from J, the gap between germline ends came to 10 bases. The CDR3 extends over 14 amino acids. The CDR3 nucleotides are TGTGCCAGCAGTTTCTCCCCCCGGGGAAACACCATATATTTT. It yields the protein CASSFSPRGNTIYF.

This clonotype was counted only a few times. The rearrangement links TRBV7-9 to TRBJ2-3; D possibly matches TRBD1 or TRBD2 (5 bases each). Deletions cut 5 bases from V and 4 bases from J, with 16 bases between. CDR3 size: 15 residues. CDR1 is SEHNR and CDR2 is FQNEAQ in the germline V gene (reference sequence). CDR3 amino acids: CASSPRDHSPDTQYF. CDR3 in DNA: TGTGCCAGCAGCCCCCGGGACCACTCGCCAGATACGCAGTATTTT.

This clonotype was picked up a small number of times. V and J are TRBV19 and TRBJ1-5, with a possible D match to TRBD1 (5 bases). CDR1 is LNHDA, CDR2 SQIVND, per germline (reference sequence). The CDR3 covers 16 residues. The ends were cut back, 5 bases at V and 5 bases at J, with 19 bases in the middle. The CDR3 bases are TGTGCCAGTAGTGGGGACCCCTGGACGTTAGATCAGCCCCAGCATTTT. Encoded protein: CASSGDPWTLDQPQHF.

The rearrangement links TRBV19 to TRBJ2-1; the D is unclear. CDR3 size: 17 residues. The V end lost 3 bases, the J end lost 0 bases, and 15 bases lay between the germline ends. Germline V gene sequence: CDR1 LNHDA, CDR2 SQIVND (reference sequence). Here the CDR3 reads CASSMKVFSSSYNEQFF. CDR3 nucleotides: TGTGCCAGTAGTATGAAGGTCTTCTCGAGCTCCTACAATGAGCAGTTCTTC.

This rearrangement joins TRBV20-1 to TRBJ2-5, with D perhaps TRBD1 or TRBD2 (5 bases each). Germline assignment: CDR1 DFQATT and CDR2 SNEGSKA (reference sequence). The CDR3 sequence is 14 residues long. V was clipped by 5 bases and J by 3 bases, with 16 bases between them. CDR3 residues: CSAPIFGAEETQYF. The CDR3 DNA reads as TGCAGTGCTCCGATCTTCGGGGCGGAAGAGACCCAGTACTTC.

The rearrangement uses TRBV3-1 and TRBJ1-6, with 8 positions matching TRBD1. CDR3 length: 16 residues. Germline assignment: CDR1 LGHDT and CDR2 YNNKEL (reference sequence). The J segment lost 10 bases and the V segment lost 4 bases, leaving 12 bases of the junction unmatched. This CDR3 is CASSPRRQGAQSPLHF. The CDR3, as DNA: TGTGCCAGCAGCCCACGTAGGCAGGGGGCACAGTCACCCCTCCACTTT.

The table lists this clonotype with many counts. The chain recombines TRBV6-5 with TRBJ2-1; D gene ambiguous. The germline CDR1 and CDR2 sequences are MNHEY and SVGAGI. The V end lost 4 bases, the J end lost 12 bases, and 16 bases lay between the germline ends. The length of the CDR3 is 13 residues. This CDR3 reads CASSSDLGLGQFF. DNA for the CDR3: TGTGCCAGCAGTTCCGACCTAGGCCTTGGGCAGTTCTTC.

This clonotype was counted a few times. CDR3 in DNA: TGTGCCAGCAGCCGAGGGGGGACTATGTCCGGGGAGCTGTTTTTT. Translated, it gives CASSRGGTMSGELFF. The chain carries TRBV7-3 and TRBJ2-2; D may be TRBD2 (7 bases). The CDR3 loop spans 15 amino acids. Trimming left V 5 bases short and J 6 bases short, with 16 bases between. CDR1 and CDR2 (germline): SGHTA, FQGTGA.

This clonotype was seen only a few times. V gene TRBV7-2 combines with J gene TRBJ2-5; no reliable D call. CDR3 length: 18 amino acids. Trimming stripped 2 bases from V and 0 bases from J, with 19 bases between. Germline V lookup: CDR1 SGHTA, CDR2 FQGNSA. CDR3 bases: TGTGCCAGCAGCTTACCTCCTAAAGTGGACCGGAACCAAGAGACCCAGTACTTC. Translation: CASSLPPKVDRNQETQYF.

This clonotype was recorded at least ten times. Here the CDR3 DNA reads TGTGCCAGCAGCTTAGCAGCGACTAGCGGCACAGATACGCAGTATTTT. The encoded protein is CASSLAATSGTDTQYF. The chain carries TRBV7-6 and TRBJ2-3, with 8 bases identical to TRBD2. From germline, CDR1 is SGHVS and CDR2 FNYEAQ. Trimming at V came to 0 bases and at J to 1 base, leaving 3 bases not matched to a gene. The CDR3 has 16 amino acids.

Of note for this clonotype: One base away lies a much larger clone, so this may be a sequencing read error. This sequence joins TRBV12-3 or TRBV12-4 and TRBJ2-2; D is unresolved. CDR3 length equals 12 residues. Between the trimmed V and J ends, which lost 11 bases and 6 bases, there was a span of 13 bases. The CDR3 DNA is TGTGCCGGCGGTCCCTTTTCCGGGGAGCTGTTTTTT. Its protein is CAGGPFSGELFF.

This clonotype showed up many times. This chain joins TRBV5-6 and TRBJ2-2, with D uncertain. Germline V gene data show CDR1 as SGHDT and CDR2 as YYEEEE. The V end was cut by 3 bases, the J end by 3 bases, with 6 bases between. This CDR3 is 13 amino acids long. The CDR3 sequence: CASSWEYTGELFF. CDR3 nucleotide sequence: TGTGCCAGCAGCTGGGAATACACCGGGGAGCTGTTTTTT.

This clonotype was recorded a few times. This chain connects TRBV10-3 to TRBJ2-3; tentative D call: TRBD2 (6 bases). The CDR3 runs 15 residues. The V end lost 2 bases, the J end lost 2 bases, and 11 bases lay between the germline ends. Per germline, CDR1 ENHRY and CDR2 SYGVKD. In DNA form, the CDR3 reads TGTGCCATCAGTGAGGGGGGACTTCCCACAGATACGCAGTATTTT. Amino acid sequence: CAISEGGLPTDTQYF.

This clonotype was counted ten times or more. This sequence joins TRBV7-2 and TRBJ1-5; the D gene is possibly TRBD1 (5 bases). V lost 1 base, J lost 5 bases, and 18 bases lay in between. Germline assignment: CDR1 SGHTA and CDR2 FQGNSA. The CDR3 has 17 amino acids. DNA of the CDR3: TGTGCCAGCAGCTTAGGGGCAGGGAATCGGGGGGATCAGCCCCAGCATTTT. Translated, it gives CASSLGAGNRGDQPQHF.

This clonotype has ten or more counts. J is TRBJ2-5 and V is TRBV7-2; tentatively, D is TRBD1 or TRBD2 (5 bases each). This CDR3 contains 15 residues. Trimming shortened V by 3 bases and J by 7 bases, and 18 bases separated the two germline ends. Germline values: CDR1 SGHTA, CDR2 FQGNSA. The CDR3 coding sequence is TGTGCCAGCAGCTTTATTTGGGGGAATGACGGGACCCAGTACTTC. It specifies CASSFIWGNDGTQYF. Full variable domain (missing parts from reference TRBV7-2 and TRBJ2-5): GAGVSQSPSNKVTEKGKDVELRCDPISGHTALYWYRQSLGQGLEFLIYFQGNSAPDKSGLPSDRFSAERTGGSVSTLTIQRTQQEDSAVYLCASSFIWGNDGTQYFGPGTRLLVL.

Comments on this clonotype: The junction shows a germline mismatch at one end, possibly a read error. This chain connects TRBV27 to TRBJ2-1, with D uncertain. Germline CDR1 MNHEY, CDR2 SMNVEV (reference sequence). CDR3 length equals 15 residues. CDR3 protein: CTSSLSNLSTDEQFF. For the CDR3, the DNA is TGCACCAGCAGTTTGTCGAATTTATCGACCGATGAGCAGTTCTTC.

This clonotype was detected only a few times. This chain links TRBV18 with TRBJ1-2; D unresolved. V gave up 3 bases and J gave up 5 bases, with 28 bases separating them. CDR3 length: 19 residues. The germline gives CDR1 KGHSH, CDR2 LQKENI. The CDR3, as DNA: TGTGCCAGCTCACCTTTCGCCCCGTTGGACCGCCTTGACTTTTATGGCTACACCTTC. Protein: CASSPFAPLDRLDFYGYTF.

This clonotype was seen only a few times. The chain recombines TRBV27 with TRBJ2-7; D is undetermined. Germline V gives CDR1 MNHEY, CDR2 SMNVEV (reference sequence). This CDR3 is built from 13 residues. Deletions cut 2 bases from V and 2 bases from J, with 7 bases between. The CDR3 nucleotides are TGTGCCAGCAGTTTAGGCTCGGCCTACGAGCAGTACTTC. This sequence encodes CASSLGSAYEQYF.